Presented here are 31 T cell receptor beta chains from one specimen sequenced in a study of radiotherapy plus CTLA-4 blockade in lung cancer. The protocol was immunoSEQ multiplex PCR, while the TCRdb copy is restricted to in-frame clones and leaves out a portion. The data contain more than 100,000 clones, around 89% of them singletons. The starting material was peripheral blood, obtained from a patient treated with radiotherapy plus ipilimumab. These receptors all come from a human donor with non-small cell lung cancer that progressed on radiotherapy plus ipilimumab.

The chain combines TRBV5-8 with TRBJ2-7; D gene uncertain. Germline CDR1 is SGHTS and CDR2 is YDEGEE. This CDR3 contains 12 residues. V lost 0 bases and J lost 6, with 7 bases in between. The CDR3 DNA is TGTGCCAGCAGCTTGGACAAGATCGAGCAGTACTTC. This encodes CASSLDKIEQYF.

The chain couples TRBV30 to TRBJ1-1; TRBD1 aligns across 7 bases. The CDR3 runs 15 residues. Germline V gene lookup returns CDR1 GTSNPN and CDR2 SVGIG (reference sequence). V lost 1 base to trimming and J lost 1 base; unmatched junction nucleotides: 6. The CDR3 DNA reads TGTGCCTGGAGTGGACAGGGAGGAAAGAACACTGAAGCTTTCTTT. Translation: CAWSGQGGKNTEAFF. Drawing the rest from reference TRBV30 and TRBJ1-1, the complete variable domain is SQTIHQWPATLVQPVGSPLSLECTVEGTSNPNLYWYRQAAGRGLQLLFYSVGIGQISSEVPQNLSASRPQDRQFILSSKKLLLSDSGFYLCAWSGQGGKNTEAFFGQGTRLTVV.

Worth noting for this clone: The sample carries other DNA sequences with the same CDR3. The V gene is TRBV5-1, the J gene TRBJ2-7, with D maybe TRBD1 (7 bases). Looked up from germline, CDR1 is SGHRS and CDR2 is YFSETQ. Between the trimmed V and J ends, which lost 0 bases and 6 bases, there was a span of 10 bases. The CDR3 sequence is 13 residues long. The CDR3 loop reads CASSLGQGGEQYF. The CDR3 DNA sequence: TGCGCCAGCAGCTTGGGTCAGGGGGGCGAGCAGTACTTC.

This clone was picked up a small number of times. The J gene is TRBJ2-4, the V gene TRBV9; no firm D call. Germline V gene sequence: CDR1 SGDLS, CDR2 YYNGEE. This CDR3 is built from 15 residues. Trimming removed 3 bases from V and 6 bases from J, with 16 bases in between. The CDR3 coding sequence is TGTGCCAGCAGCGCCGGAACCGGGCTCCTAAACATTCAGTACTTC. It yields the protein CASSAGTGLLNIQYF.

Worth noting for this clone: The same CDR3 also results from other DNA sequences found in this sample. The J gene is TRBJ2-5, the V gene TRBV7-9; D unresolved. CDR3 length: 11 amino acids. V lost 4 bases and J 5 bases, leaving 5 bases between the germline ends. CDR1 is SEHNR and CDR2 is FQNEAQ in the germline V gene (reference sequence). CDR3 bases: TGTGCCAGCAGCTCCCAGGAGACCCAGTACTTC. It is translated as CASSSQETQYF.

CDR3 loop: CASSQDLGRYEQYF. The CDR3 nucleotides are TGTGCCAGCAGCCAGGACCTAGGGCGATACGAGCAGTACTTC. The chain links TRBV14 to TRBJ2-7; D is unresolved. V shed 3 bases and J shed 4 bases, with 13 bases lying between them. This CDR3 is built from 14 residues. Germline-derived CDR1 and CDR2 are SGHDN and FVKESK. The variable domain in full, with the rest retrieved from reference TRBV14 and TRBJ2-7, is EAGVTQFPSHSVIEKGQTVTLRCDPISGHDNLYWYRRVMGKEIKFLLHFVKESKQDESGMPNNRFLAERTGGTYSTLKVQPAELEDSGVYFCASSQDLGRYEQYFGPGTRLTVT.

This rearrangement joins TRBV5-5 to TRBJ1-1; TRBD1 might be the D (5 bases). The V end was cut by 4 bases, the J end by 1 base, with 8 bases between. This CDR3 is built from 13 residues. Germline V gene lookup returns CDR1 SGHKS and CDR2 YYEKEE (reference sequence). CDR3 nucleotides: TGTGCCAGCAGCCCCGGGGGGAACACTGAAGCTTTCTTT. Protein: CASSPGGNTEAFF.

The V call is TRBV5-4, the J call TRBJ2-1; 7 nucleotides agree with TRBD2. V dropped 3 bases and J dropped 10; count of bases not matched to a gene: 16. CDR3 length: 16 residues. Per the germline V gene, CDR1 is SGHNT and CDR2 is YYREEE (reference sequence). CDR3 in DNA: TGTGCCAGCAGCTCAAAACCGCTAGCGGACTCCACGGAGCAGTTCTTC. Its translation: CASSSKPLADSTEQFF.

This chain links TRBV4-2 with TRBJ2-7, with TRBD2 identical over 9 bases. Germline-derived CDR1 and CDR2 are LGHNA and YNFKEQ. The CDR3 covers 18 residues. V lost 1 base to trimming and J lost 0 bases; unmatched junction nucleotides: 10. The CDR3 spells CASSQGLKLSGSSYEQYF. In DNA, the CDR3 is TGTGCCAGCAGCCAAGGGTTGAAGCTTAGCGGGAGCTCCTACGAGCAGTACTTC.

The CDR3 sequence is CASSVTPRGGNTFMNTEAFF. The CDR3 DNA is TGTGCCAGCAGCGTGACTCCACGGGGGGGGAACACCTTCATGAACACTGAAGCTTTCTTT. The rearrangement uses TRBV9 and TRBJ1-1; TRBD1 is a possible D gene (5 bases). This CDR3 spans 20 amino acids. V dropped 2 bases and J dropped 0 bases, with 26 bases sitting between them. The germline V gene has CDR1 SGDLS and CDR2 YYNGEE.

This clone was seen only a few times. The chain carries TRBV21-1 and TRBJ2-4. TRBV21-1 is designated a pseudogene. CDR3 length: 15 residues. For the CDR3, the DNA is TGTGCCAGCAGCATTCCGACGTGCATCAAAAACATTCAGTACTTC. It specifies CASSIPTCIKNIQYF.

The chain has TRBV19 and TRBJ2-1; no clear D gene. In germline, CDR1 is LNHDA, CDR2 SQIVND (reference sequence). Deletions cut 3 bases from V and 0 bases from J, with 12 bases between. The CDR3 has 16 amino acids. The CDR3 loop is CASSITHGSSYNEQFF. In DNA form, the CDR3 reads TGTGCCAGTAGTATTACGCACGGTAGCTCCTACAATGAGCAGTTCTTC.

This chain connects TRBV6-1 to TRBJ2-3, with D possibly being TRBD1 (5 bases). CDR3 length: 15 amino acids. V was clipped by 7 bases and J by 1 base, with 15 bases between them. Germline V gene data show CDR1 as MNHNS and CDR2 as SASEGT. The CDR3 reads CASIDGAHRTDTQYF. Written as DNA, the CDR3 is TGTGCCAGCATAGATGGGGCCCACCGCACAGATACGCAGTATTTT.

J is TRBJ2-3 and V is TRBV2; no firm D call. Trimming stripped 6 bases from V and 2 bases from J, with 15 bases between. The CDR3 sequence is 15 residues long. Germline V gene data show CDR1 as SNHLY and CDR2 as FYNNEI. Here the CDR3 reads CASRKTGPITDTQYF. CDR3 nucleotides: TGTGCCAGCAGGAAAACCGGGCCAATCACAGATACGCAGTATTTT.

V gene TRBV5-8 combines with J gene TRBJ2-1, with D possibly being TRBD1 or TRBD2 (5 bases each). CDR3 length equals 17 residues. From germline, CDR1 is SGHTS and CDR2 YDEGEE. The germline V and J ends were trimmed by 5 bases and 1 base, with 19 bases remaining between them. CDR3 residues: CASRGPGLAASYNEQFF. The CDR3 bases are TGTGCCAGCAGGGGTCCGGGGCTTGCAGCGTCCTACAATGAGCAGTTCTTC. Full variable domain (remainder filled in from reference TRBV5-8 and TRBJ2-1): EAGVTQSPTHLIKTRGQQATLRCSPISGHTSVYWYQQALGLGLQFLLWYDEGEERNRGNFPPRFSGRQFPNYSSELNVNALELEDSALYLCASRGPGLAASYNEQFFGPGTRLTVL.

In its sample, this clone was seen once. The genes are TRBV5-1 and TRBJ2-1; 7 positions agree with TRBD2. Trimming removed 4 bases from V and 1 base from J; junction bases left unmatched: 11. CDR1 and CDR2 from the germline V gene are SGHRS and YFSETQ. This CDR3 has 17 amino acids. CDR3 sequence reads: CASSPGGGAGSYNEQFF. Here the CDR3 DNA reads TGCGCCAGCAGCCCTGGCGGGGGAGCGGGGTCCTACAATGAGCAGTTCTTC.

With respect to this clone: The junction shows a germline mismatch at one end, possibly a read error. The V call is TRBV20-1, the J call TRBJ2-3; D gene unclear. The CDR3 is made up of 11 amino acids. Germline V gene lookup returns CDR1 DFQATT and CDR2 SNEGSKA (reference sequence). CDR3 sequence reads: CGAPGADTQYF. DNA of the CDR3: TGCGGTGCCCCTGGAGCAGATACGCAGTATTTT.

The chain carries TRBV4-1 and TRBJ2-7, with TRBD2 matching 11 bases. The CDR3 has 17 amino acids. The germline V gene encodes CDR1 MGHRA and CDR2 YSYEKL. V shed 1 base, J shed 0 bases, and the junction held 5 bases outside the gene matches. Here the CDR3 reads CASSQVIAGGYSYEQYF. CDR3 nucleotide sequence: TGCGCCAGCAGCCAAGTGATAGCGGGAGGGTACTCCTACGAGCAGTACTTC.

The chain couples TRBV5-6 to TRBJ2-3, with 8 bases lining up with TRBD2. The CDR3 totals 18 residues. Germline V lookup: CDR1 SGHDT, CDR2 YYEEEE. J lost 6 bases, V lost 4 bases, and 19 bases had no gene match. In DNA, the CDR3 is TGTGCCAGCAGCCCCTTTATGATCGGGAGGGGGACCGAGGATACGCAGTATTTT. It encodes CASSPFMIGRGTEDTQYF.

Comments on this clone: The junction departs from germline at one end; a sequencing error may be responsible. V gene TRBV2 combines with J gene TRBJ2-1; 9 bases map to TRBD1. This CDR3 has 12 amino acids. Germline loops: CDR1 SNHLY, CDR2 FYNNEI. Here the CDR3 reads CASSGETGGAVF. DNA for the CDR3: TGTGCCAGCAGTGGGGAGACAGGGGGAGCGGTCTTC.

V gene TRBV7-2 combines with J gene TRBJ2-1; D possibly matches TRBD1 or TRBD2 (5 bases each). The CDR3 loop spans 15 amino acids. The germline CDR1 and CDR2 sequences are SGHTA and FQGNSA. V lost 1 base to trimming and J lost 4 bases, with 11 bases between them. The CDR3 DNA reads as TGTGCCAGCAGCTTAGTTTCAGGGACGTACAATGAGCAGTTCTTC. Amino acids: CASSLVSGTYNEQFF.

The V and J genes are TRBV19 and TRBJ2-2; D possibly uses TRBD1 or TRBD2 (5 bases each). Germline loops: CDR1 LNHDA, CDR2 SQIVND (reference sequence). V was trimmed by 5 bases and J by 5 bases, leaving 15 bases between them. The CDR3 covers 15 residues. This CDR3 is CASSSGTLQTGELFF. The CDR3 coding sequence is TGTGCCAGTAGTTCCGGGACCCTCCAAACCGGGGAGCTGTTTTTT. The full variable domain, in which reference TRBV19 and TRBJ2-2 provide the parts outside the CDR3, is DGGITQSPKYLFRKEGQNVTLSCEQNLNHDAMYWYRQDPGQGLRLIYYSQIVNDFQKGDIAEGYSVSREKKESFPLTVTSAQKNPTAFYLCASSSGTLQTGELFFGEGSRLTVL.

The V gene is TRBV5-4, the J gene TRBJ2-7; 10 nucleotides agree with TRBD1. The CDR3 spans 14 residues. The trim removed 4 bases at V and 2 bases at J, leaving 3 bases unmatched. The germline CDR1 and CDR2 sequences are SGHNT and YYREEE (reference sequence). In DNA, the CDR3 is TGTGCCAGCAGCCGGGGACAGGGGCCCTACGAGCAGTACTTC. Amino acids: CASSRGQGPYEQYF.

The chain is built from TRBV5-5 and TRBJ2-7; 9 positions agree with TRBD2. V was pared by 1 base and J by 6 bases, with 5 bases of the junction left unmatched. Germline-derived CDR1 and CDR2 are SGHKS and YYEKEE (reference sequence). This CDR3 is built from 14 residues. The CDR3 reads CASSLSSGTGEQYF. As DNA, the CDR3 is TGTGCCAGCAGCTTGTCTAGCGGGACGGGCGAGCAGTACTTC.

The chain combines TRBV5-4 with TRBJ1-1; D ambiguous. Germline V gives CDR1 SGHNT, CDR2 YYREEE (reference sequence). The CDR3 totals 12 residues. The V gene lost 4 bases and the J gene lost 8 bases, with 12 bases spanning the gap. CDR3 in amino acids: CASSPFGEEAFF. The CDR3 DNA reads as TGTGCCAGCAGCCCGTTCGGGGAGGAAGCTTTCTTT.

This chain connects TRBV2 to TRBJ1-1, with TRBD1 identical over 10 bases. Germline CDR1 and CDR2: SNHLY and FYNNEI. Trimming at V came to 7 bases and at J to 4 bases, leaving 9 bases not matched to a gene. This CDR3 spans 15 amino acids. CDR3 sequence reads: CASMRQGAGRTEAFF. CDR3 DNA sequence: TGTGCCAGCATGCGACAGGGGGCTGGTCGCACTGAAGCTTTCTTT. The full variable domain, in which reference TRBV2 and TRBJ1-1 provide the parts outside the CDR3, is EPEVTQTPSHQVTQMGQEVILRCVPISNHLYFYWYRQILGQKVEFLVSFYNNEISEKSEIFDDQFSVERPDGSNFTLKIRSTKLEDSAMYFCASMRQGAGRTEAFFGQGTRLTVV.

J is TRBJ1-4 and V is TRBV9; 9 bases map to TRBD1. CDR3 length equals 14 residues. Germline V gene sequence: CDR1 SGDLS, CDR2 YYNGEE. Germline trimming cut 0 bases from V and 6 bases from J; bases unmatched to any gene: 0. CDR3 sequence reads: CASSVGTGDEKLFF. CDR3 DNA: TGTGCCAGCAGCGTAGGGACAGGGGATGAAAAACTGTTTTTT.

The chain combines TRBV2 with TRBJ2-7, with 7 bases identical to TRBD2. The V segment lost 6 bases and the J segment 3 bases; nucleotides outside the gene matches: 8. The germline V gene encodes CDR1 SNHLY and CDR2 FYNNEI. The CDR3 is made up of 14 amino acids. CDR3 residues: CASSPWGGGYEQYF. Written as DNA, the CDR3 is TGTGCCAGCAGCCCCTGGGGGGGAGGCTACGAGCAGTACTTC.

The chain has TRBV6-1 and TRBJ2-1; 9 bases map to TRBD2. Germline V gene lookup returns CDR1 MNHNS and CDR2 SASEGT. The V and J ends lost 6 bases and 6 bases, in that order; junction bases with no gene match: 9. The CDR3 has 15 residues. CDR3 sequence: CASRRGTSPANEQFF. Here the CDR3 DNA reads TGTGCCAGCAGGAGGGGGACTAGCCCGGCCAATGAGCAGTTCTTC.

The chain uses TRBV6-5 and TRBJ1-2; 7 nucleotides line up with TRBD1. This CDR3 is 11 amino acids long. V dropped 7 bases and J dropped 5; count of bases not matched to a gene: 1. Germline CDR1 and CDR2: MNHEY and SVGAGI. CDR3 amino acids: CASTRGYGYTF. CDR3 nucleotides: TGTGCCAGCACCAGGGGGTATGGCTACACCTTC.

The chain joins TRBV5-1 to TRBJ2-2; D unresolved. The CDR3 loop spans 14 amino acids. With 6 bases removed from V and 3 bases from J, the gap between germline ends came to 12 bases. The V gene's germline CDR1 is SGHRS and CDR2 YFSETQ. The CDR3 loop is CASIVSPDTGELFF. CDR3 in DNA: TGCGCCAGCATCGTTAGCCCGGACACCGGGGAGCTGTTTTTT.